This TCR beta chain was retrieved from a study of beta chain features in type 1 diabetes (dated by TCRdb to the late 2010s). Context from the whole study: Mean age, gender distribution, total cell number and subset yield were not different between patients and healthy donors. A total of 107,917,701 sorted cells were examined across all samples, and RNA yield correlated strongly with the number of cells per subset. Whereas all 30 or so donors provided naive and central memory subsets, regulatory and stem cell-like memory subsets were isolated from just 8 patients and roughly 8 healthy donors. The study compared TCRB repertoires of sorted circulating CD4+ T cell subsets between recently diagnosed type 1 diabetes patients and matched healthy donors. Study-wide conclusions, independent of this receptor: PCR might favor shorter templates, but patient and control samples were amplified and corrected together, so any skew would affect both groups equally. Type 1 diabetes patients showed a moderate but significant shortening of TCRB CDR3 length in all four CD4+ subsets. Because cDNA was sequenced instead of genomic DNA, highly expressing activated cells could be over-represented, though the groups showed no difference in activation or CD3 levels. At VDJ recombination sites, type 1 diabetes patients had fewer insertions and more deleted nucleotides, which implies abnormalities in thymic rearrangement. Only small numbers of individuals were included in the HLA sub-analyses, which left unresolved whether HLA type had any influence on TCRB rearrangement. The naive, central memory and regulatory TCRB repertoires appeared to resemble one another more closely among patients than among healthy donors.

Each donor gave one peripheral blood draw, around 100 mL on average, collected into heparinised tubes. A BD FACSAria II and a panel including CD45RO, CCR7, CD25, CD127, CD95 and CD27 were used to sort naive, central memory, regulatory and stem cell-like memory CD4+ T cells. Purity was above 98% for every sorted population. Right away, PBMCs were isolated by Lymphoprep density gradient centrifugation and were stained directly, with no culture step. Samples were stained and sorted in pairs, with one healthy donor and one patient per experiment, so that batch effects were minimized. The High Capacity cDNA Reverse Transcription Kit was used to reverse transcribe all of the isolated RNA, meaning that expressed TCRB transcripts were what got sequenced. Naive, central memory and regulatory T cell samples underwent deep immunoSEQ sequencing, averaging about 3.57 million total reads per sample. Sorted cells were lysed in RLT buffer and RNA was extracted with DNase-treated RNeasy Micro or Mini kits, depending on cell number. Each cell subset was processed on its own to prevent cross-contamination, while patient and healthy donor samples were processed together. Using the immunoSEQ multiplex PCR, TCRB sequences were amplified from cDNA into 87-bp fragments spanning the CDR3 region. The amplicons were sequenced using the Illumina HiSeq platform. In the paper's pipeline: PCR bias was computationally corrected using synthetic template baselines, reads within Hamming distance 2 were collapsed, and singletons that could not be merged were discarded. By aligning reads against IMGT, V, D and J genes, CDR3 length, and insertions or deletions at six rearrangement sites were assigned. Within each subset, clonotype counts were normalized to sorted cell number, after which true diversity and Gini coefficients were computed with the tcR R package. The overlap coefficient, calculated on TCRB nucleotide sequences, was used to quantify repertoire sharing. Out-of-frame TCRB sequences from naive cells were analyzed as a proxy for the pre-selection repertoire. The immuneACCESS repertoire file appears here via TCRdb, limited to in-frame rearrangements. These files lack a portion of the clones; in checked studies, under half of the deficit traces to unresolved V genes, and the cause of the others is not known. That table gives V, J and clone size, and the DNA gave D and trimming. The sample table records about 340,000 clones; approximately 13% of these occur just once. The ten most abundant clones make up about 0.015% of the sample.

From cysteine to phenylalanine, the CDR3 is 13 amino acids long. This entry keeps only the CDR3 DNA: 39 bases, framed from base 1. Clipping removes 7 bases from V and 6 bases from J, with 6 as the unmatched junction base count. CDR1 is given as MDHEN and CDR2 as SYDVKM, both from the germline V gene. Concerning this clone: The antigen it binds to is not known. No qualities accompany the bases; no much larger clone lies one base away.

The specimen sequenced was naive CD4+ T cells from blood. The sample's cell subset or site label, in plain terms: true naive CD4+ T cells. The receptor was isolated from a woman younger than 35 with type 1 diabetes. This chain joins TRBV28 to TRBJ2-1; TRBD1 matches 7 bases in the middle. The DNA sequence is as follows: TGTGCCAGCATTAAGGGGGCGCGCAATGAGCAGTTCTTC. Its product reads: CASIKGARNEQFF.